The next 29 T cell receptor beta chains were all read from a single sample in a study of T-cell memory formation after mild COVID-19. TCRdb ran MiXCR on the 5' RACE reads and lists one entry per CDR3 protein. The data show some 48,000 distinct CDR3 sequences, with 27% seen just once and 43% held by the top ten. The source material was PBMCs or a T cell subset sorted from them (not recorded which). All receptors derive from a man in his late teens or twenties who had mild COVID-19 (a few samples of this study predate the infection). Cell type and time point are not known.

This clonotype was recorded a few times. This chain links TRBV20-1 with TRBJ2-7; tentatively, D is TRBD2 (5 bases). The CDR3 sequence is 12 residues long. CDR1 is DFQATT and CDR2 is SNEGSKA in the germline V gene (reference sequence). V was pared by 6 bases and J by 5 bases, with 14 bases between. Here the CDR3 reads CSARGMSNEQYF. The CDR3 bases are TGCAGTGCCCGGGGAATGTCCAACGAGCAGTACTTC.

The rearrangement uses TRBV9 and TRBJ2-6; D tentatively reads TRBD1 or TRBD2 (5 bases each). CDR3 length: 17 residues. The germline V and J ends were trimmed by 3 bases and 0 bases, with 13 bases remaining between them. Germline CDR1 and CDR2: SGDLS and YYNGEE. In DNA, the CDR3 is TGTGCCAGCAGCGCTGGAACCGGGGCCTCTGGGGCCAACGTCCTGACTTTC. Translating it yields CASSAGTGASGANVLTF.

This clonotype was seen only a few times. The CDR3 here is CASSPQEWGFPYEQYF. The CDR3 DNA follows: TGCGCCAGCAGCCCTCAGGAGTGGGGATTTCCCTACGAGCAGTACTTC. J is TRBJ2-7 and V is TRBV5-1, with D uncertain. The ends were cut back, 4 bases at V and 2 bases at J, with 19 bases in the middle. Germline V lookup: CDR1 SGHRS, CDR2 YFSETQ. The CDR3 contains 16 residues. Full variable domain (rest looked up from reference TRBV5-1 and TRBJ2-7): KAGVTQTPRYLIKTRGQQVTLSCSPISGHRSVSWYQQTPGQGLQFLFEYFSETQRNKGNFPGRFSGRQFSNSRSEMNVSTLELGDSALYLCASSPQEWGFPYEQYFGPGTRLTVT.

The table lists this clonotype with a count of one. V is TRBV7-2 and J is TRBJ2-5, with 8 bases aligning to TRBD1. Trimming cost V 0 bases and J 5 bases; bases outside gene matches: 14. This CDR3 contains 18 residues. Germline loops: CDR1 SGHTA, CDR2 FQGNSA. CDR3 DNA: TGTGCCAGCAGCTTAGCGAAGTACAGGGACAGGTTAAGGGAGACCCAGTACTTC. This gives the protein CASSLAKYRDRLRETQYF.

This clonotype showed up just a few times. V gene TRBV27 combines with J gene TRBJ2-5; 12 nucleotides agree with TRBD2. The CDR3 spans 17 residues. J gave up 2 bases and V 1 base, and 5 bases lay outside the gene matches. Per germline, CDR1 MNHEY and CDR2 SMNVEV (reference sequence). DNA for the CDR3: TGTGCCAGCAGTTTATTCGGACTAGCGGGGACTCAAGAGACCCAGTACTTC. Protein: CASSLFGLAGTQETQYF.

This clonotype was picked up a small number of times. The rearrangement uses TRBV4-3 and TRBJ2-5; the D gene is possibly TRBD2 (7 bases). The CDR3 contains 16 residues. Germline loops: CDR1 LGHNA, CDR2 YSLEER. The V end lost 4 bases, the J end lost 3 bases, and 18 bases lay between the germline ends. The CDR3: CASSLTRGGPEETQYF. The CDR3, as DNA: TGCGCCAGCAGCCTAACGAGGGGGGGGCCCGAAGAGACCCAGTACTTC.

This clonotype was counted between two and nine times. V usage is TRBV11-2 and J usage is TRBJ2-3; D may be TRBD2 (5 bases). CDR1 and CDR2 from the germline V gene are SGHAT and FQNNGV. Trimming removed 0 bases at V and 1 base at J, with 14 bases between. The CDR3 is made up of 17 amino acids. The CDR3 loop reads CASSLDTTPGGTDTQYF. CDR3 bases: TGTGCCAGCAGCTTAGATACTACTCCCGGGGGCACAGATACGCAGTATTTT.

In its sample, this clonotype is medium-sized (0.01 to 0.1%). The V gene is TRBV6-5, the J gene TRBJ2-5; 15 nucleotides agree with TRBD2. The CDR3 length is 16 residues. Trimming took 0 bases from V and 4 from J; bases not matched to a gene: 0. Germline loops: CDR1 MNHEY, CDR2 SVGAGI. CDR3 loop: CASSYSGLAGGETQYF. CDR3 coding DNA: TGTGCCAGCAGTTACTCGGGACTAGCGGGGGGAGAGACCCAGTACTTC.

The rearrangement links TRBV12-3 or TRBV12-4 to TRBJ1-1, with D uncertain. V was trimmed by 9 bases and J by 3 bases, leaving 14 bases between them. CDR3 size: 13 residues. CDR3 in DNA: TGTGCCAGTTTCAAAAGCGGGGACACTGAAGCTTTCTTT. Translated: CASFKSGDTEAFF.

This clonotype occurred a few times. The rearrangement links TRBV7-6 to TRBJ2-3; a possible D gene is TRBD1 (6 bases). V dropped 0 bases and J dropped 3 bases, with 10 bases sitting between them. The CDR3 runs 15 residues. Germline lookup yields CDR1 SGHVS and CDR2 FNYEAQ. CDR3 coding DNA: TGTGCCAGCAGCTTAGCTGGACAGCGAACAGATACGCAGTATTTT. Translation gives CASSLAGQRTDTQYF.

This chain connects TRBV4-3 to TRBJ2-1; 7 bases map to TRBD2. The germline V gene encodes CDR1 LGHNA and CDR2 YSLEER. The length of the CDR3 is 15 residues. The V gene end was trimmed by 5 bases and the J gene end by 4 bases; junction bases not matched to a gene: 8. The DNA for the CDR3 is TGCGCCAGCAGCAATTCGGGGGGAGTTTACAATGAGCAGTTCTTC. It codes for CASSNSGGVYNEQFF.

In this sample, this clonotype turned up a few times. This rearrangement joins TRBV20-1 to TRBJ2-2, with a weak D call TRBD1 (6 bases). V was cut by 3 bases and J by 6 bases, with 14 bases left in between. From germline, CDR1 is DFQATT and CDR2 SNEGSKA (reference sequence). There are 14 residues in the CDR3. The CDR3, as DNA: TGCAGTGCTAGGGCAGGGGAAATTGCCGGGGAGCTGTTTTTT. Its protein is CSARAGEIAGELFF.

This clonotype was counted only a few times. The chain combines TRBV6-6 with TRBJ1-1, with TRBD1 as a possible D gene (5 bases). Trimming pared 10 bases from V and 5 bases from J, leaving 8 bases between. Germline V gene lookup returns CDR1 MNHNY and CDR2 SVGAGI (reference sequence). This CDR3 is built from 10 residues. In DNA, the CDR3 is TGTGCCACCGGGGGGACTGAAGCTTTCTTT. This codes for CATGGTEAFF.

The chain joins TRBV4-1 to TRBJ2-7, with D uncertain. The V end lost 0 bases, the J end lost 5 bases, and 17 bases lay between the germline ends. This CDR3 region has 16 residues. CDR1 MGHRA and CDR2 YSYEKL come from the germline V gene. This chain's CDR3 is CASSQDEAGIFNEQYF. The CDR3 region has the DNA TGCGCCAGCAGCCAAGATGAGGCTGGTATCTTCAACGAGCAGTACTTC.

The table lists this clonotype with a few counts. The rearrangement links TRBV7-2 to TRBJ2-2, with 8 positions matching TRBD1. CDR1 and CDR2 from the germline V gene are SGHTA and FQGNSA. Unmatched junction bases numbered 8, after V lost 2 bases and J lost 6 bases. This CDR3 has 16 residues. CDR3 residues: CASSLPDRGEAGELFF. The CDR3, as DNA: TGTGCCAGCAGCTTACCAGACAGGGGCGAGGCCGGGGAGCTGTTTTTT.

This clonotype was seen a handful of times. V gene TRBV29-1 combines with J gene TRBJ2-5; 9 bases match TRBD2. CDR1 and CDR2 from the germline V gene are SQVTM and ANQGSEA. V lost 7 bases and J lost 0; bases outside the gene matches: 6. The CDR3 runs to 14 residues. The CDR3 loop reads CSGGLAGNQETQYF. In DNA, the CDR3 is TGCAGCGGGGGACTAGCAGGGAACCAAGAGACCCAGTACTTC.

This clonotype occurred a few times. CDR3 coding DNA: TGTGCCAGCAGCTATTATGCGCTGACTGGGGGGACCCAGTACTTC. The encoded protein is CASSYYALTGGTQYF. V and J are TRBV11-2 and TRBJ2-5; D tentatively fits TRBD1 or TRBD2 (5 bases each). This CDR3 comprises 15 residues. CDR1 is SGHAT, CDR2 FQNNGV, per germline. The V gene lost 4 bases and the J gene lost 7 bases, with 19 bases spanning the gap.

The chain employs TRBV4-1 and TRBJ2-4; D is possibly TRBD1 (6 bases). In germline, CDR1 is MGHRA, CDR2 YSYEKL. This CDR3 has 15 amino acids. Trimming took off 1 base at V and 11 bases at J, with 18 bases between the two ends. CDR3 sequence (DNA): TGCGCCAGCAGCCAAGTGTGGAACAGGGCCGGACTTCAGTACTTC. It yields the protein CASSQVWNRAGLQYF.

The rearrangement links TRBV7-3 to TRBJ2-2, with TRBD2 identical over 7 bases. CDR1 SGHTA and CDR2 FQGTGA come from the germline V gene. This CDR3 is built from 16 residues. J gave up 0 bases and V 2 bases, and 3 bases lay outside the gene matches. The chain's CDR3 is CASSLQAGANTGELFF. For the CDR3, the DNA is TGTGCCAGCAGCTTACAGGCGGGGGCGAACACCGGGGAGCTGTTTTTT.

The chain links TRBV6-1 to TRBJ2-7; D is perhaps TRBD2 (6 bases). The CDR3 covers 14 residues. V was clipped by 5 bases and J by 1 base, with 12 bases between them. Germline V lookup: CDR1 MNHNS, CDR2 SASEGT. The CDR3 sequence: CASSTRLDSYEQYV. Written as DNA, the CDR3 is TGTGCCAGCAGTACGAGACTAGATTCCTACGAGCAGTACGTC.

V and J are TRBV4-2 and TRBJ2-3, with 7 bases aligning to TRBD2. In germline, CDR1 is LGHNA, CDR2 YNFKEQ. The CDR3 covers 15 residues. V was clipped by 4 bases and J by 0 bases; unmatched bases: 4. Written as DNA, the CDR3 is TGTGCCAGCAGCCGAGGACTAGGCAGCACAGATACGCAGTATTTT. Amino acid sequence: CASSRGLGSTDTQYF.

The chain couples TRBV4-1 to TRBJ1-1; no definite D call. The CDR3 sequence is 13 residues long. Trimming shortened V by 0 bases and J by 7 bases, and 9 bases separated the two germline ends. The germline gives CDR1 MGHRA, CDR2 YSYEKL. In nucleotides, the CDR3 is TGCGCCAGCAGCCAAGATCACGGCCATGAAGCTTTCTTT. Its protein is CASSQDHGHEAFF.

This clonotype occurred many times. The chain has TRBV5-1 and TRBJ2-3; no definite D call. The CDR3 runs to 12 residues. With 4 bases removed from V and 4 bases from J, the gap between germline ends came to 7 bases. CDR1 is SGHRS, CDR2 YFSETQ, per germline. The CDR3 protein is CASSVGSDTQYF. The CDR3 bases are TGCGCCAGCAGCGTTGGATCAGATACGCAGTATTTT.

The gene calls are TRBV29-1 and TRBJ2-1; no clear D gene. The V gene lost 2 bases and the J gene lost 4 bases, with 9 bases spanning the gap. This CDR3 contains 13 residues. CDR1 and CDR2 from the germline V gene are SQVTM and ANQGSEA. The CDR3 DNA follows: TGCAGCGTTGAAAAGGTGTCGTACAATGAGCAGTTCTTC. This encodes CSVEKVSYNEQFF.

This clonotype occurred a few times. The V call is TRBV5-1, the J call TRBJ1-4, with D perhaps TRBD1 (5 bases). Trimming removed 0 bases at V and 3 bases at J, with 12 bases between. Germline CDR1 reads SGHRS; CDR2 reads YFSETQ. The CDR3 runs 16 residues. The CDR3 protein is CASSLAFGGSNEKLFF. Written as DNA, the CDR3 is TGCGCCAGCAGCTTGGCTTTCGGGGGTTCTAATGAAAAACTGTTTTTT.

The J gene is TRBJ2-7, the V gene TRBV7-6, with TRBD2 as a possible D gene (6 bases). The CDR3 is 15 amino acids. V lost 5 bases to trimming and J lost 4 bases, with 18 bases between them. Germline V CDR1 and CDR2: SGHVS, FNYEAQ. CDR3 in amino acids: CASSQGLAGSYEQYV. The CDR3 coding sequence is TGTGCCAGCAGCCAGGGACTCGCCGGGTCGTACGAGCAGTACGTC.

This chain connects TRBV6-6 to TRBJ2-5; 7 positions agree with TRBD1. This CDR3 region has 14 residues. After removal of 5 bases from V and 1 base from J, the junction contained 4 bases not matched to a gene. Germline V gene sequence: CDR1 MNHNY, CDR2 SVGAGI (reference sequence). DNA for the CDR3: TGTGCCAGCAGTACTCGGACAGGCCAAGAGACCCAGTACTTC. The encoded protein is CASSTRTGQETQYF.

This clonotype turned up a few times. The rearrangement uses TRBV29-1 and TRBJ2-3, with a weak D call TRBD1 (5 bases). The length of the CDR3 is 12 residues. Germline V gene data show CDR1 as SQVTM and CDR2 as ANQGSEA. Trimming shortened V by 2 bases and J by 4 bases, and 7 bases separated the two germline ends. CDR3 sequence: CSVEWGADTQYF. The DNA for the CDR3 is TGCAGCGTTGAATGGGGCGCAGATACGCAGTATTTT.

This clonotype was seen a single time. J is TRBJ2-2 and V is TRBV9; D gene unclear. CDR3 length: 12 amino acids. V was cut by 4 bases and J by 0 bases, with 1 base left in between. The germline V gene has CDR1 SGDLS and CDR2 YYNGEE. Here the CDR3 reads CASSTNTGELFF. The CDR3 bases are TGTGCCAGCAGCACGAACACCGGGGAGCTGTTTTTT.